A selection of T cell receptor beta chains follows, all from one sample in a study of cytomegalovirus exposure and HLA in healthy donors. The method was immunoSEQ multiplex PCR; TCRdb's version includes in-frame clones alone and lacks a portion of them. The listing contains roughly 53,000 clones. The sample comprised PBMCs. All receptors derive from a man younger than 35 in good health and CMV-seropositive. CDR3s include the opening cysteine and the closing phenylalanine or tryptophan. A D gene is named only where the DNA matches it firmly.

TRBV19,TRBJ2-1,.,CASSGLAYNEQFF,TGTGCCAGTAGTGGTCTAGCCTACAATGAGCAGTTCTTC
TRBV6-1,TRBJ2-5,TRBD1,CASSEIPRDRSQETQYF,TGTGCCAGCAGTGAAATTCCCCGGGACAGGTCCCAAGAGACCCAGTACTTC
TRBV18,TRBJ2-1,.,CASSPALMVHNEQFF,TGTGCCAGCTCACCGGCCTTGATGGTTCACAATGAGCAGTTCTTC
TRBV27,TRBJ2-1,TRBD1,CASSWGQGGNEQFF,TGTGCCAGCAGTTGGGGACAGGGCGGCAATGAGCAGTTCTTC
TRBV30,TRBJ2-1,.,CAWSLTSYNEQFF,TGTGCCTGGAGTCTAACTAGTTACAATGAGCAGTTCTTC
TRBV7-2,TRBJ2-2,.,CASSLRSGNTGELFF,TGTGCCAGCAGCTTAAGAAGCGGGAACACCGGGGAGCTGTTTTTT
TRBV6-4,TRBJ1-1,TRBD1,CASSPGQGPTEAFF,TGTGCCAGCAGTCCGGGACAGGGGCCCACTGAAGCTTTCTTT
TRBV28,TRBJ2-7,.,CASRTSIQGSEQYF,TGTGCCAGCAGAACTTCGATTCAGGGATCCGAGCAGTACTTC
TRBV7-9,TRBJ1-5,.,CASSPARGSQPQHF,TGTGCCAGCAGCCCGGCGAGGGGGTCTCAGCCCCAGCATTTT
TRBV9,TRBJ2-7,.,CASSPGGIGYEQYF,TGTGCCAGCAGCCCCGGGGGTATCGGGTACGAGCAGTACTTC
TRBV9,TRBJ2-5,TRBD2,CASSHKPEGLAGRGVQETQYF,TGTGCCAGCAGCCATAAACCTGAAGGACTAGCCGGGAGGGGGGTCCAAGAGACCCAGTACTTC
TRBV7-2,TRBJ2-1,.,CASSFRQIEYNEQFF,TGTGCCAGCAGCTTCCGACAGATTGAATACAATGAGCAGTTCTTC
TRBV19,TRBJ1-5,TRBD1,CASKGQSGQPQHF,TGTGCCAGTAAGGGACAGAGCGGTCAGCCCCAGCATTTT
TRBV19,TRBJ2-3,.,CASSRQVHTDTQYF,TGTGCCAGTAGCCGACAGGTACACACAGATACGCAGTATTTT
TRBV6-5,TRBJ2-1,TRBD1,CASSYHDRGNEQFF,TGTGCCAGCAGTTACCACGACAGGGGCAATGAGCAGTTCTTC
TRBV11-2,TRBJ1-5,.,CASSLVSGGAQPQHF,TGTGCCAGCAGCTTAGTAAGCGGAGGTGCTCAGCCCCAGCATTTT
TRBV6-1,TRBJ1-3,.,CASKAGVSGNTIYF,TGTGCCAGCAAAGCAGGGGTTTCTGGAAACACCATATATTTT
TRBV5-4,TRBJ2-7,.,CASSLLSAYEQYF,TGTGCCAGCAGCTTGCTTTCAGCCTACGAGCAGTACTTC
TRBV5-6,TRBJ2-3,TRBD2,CASSFETSGTDTQYF,TGTGCCAGCAGCTTTGAGACTAGCGGCACAGATACGCAGTATTTT
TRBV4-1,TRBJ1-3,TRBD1,CASSQEGQGAHTIYF,TGCGCCAGCAGCCAAGAAGGACAGGGGGCACACACCATATATTTT
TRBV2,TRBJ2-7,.,CASSPDRIYEQYF,TGTGCCAGCAGTCCAGACAGGATCTACGAGCAGTACTTC
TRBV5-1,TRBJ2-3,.,CASSTGASDTQYF,TGCGCCAGCAGCACGGGAGCATCAGATACGCAGTATTTT
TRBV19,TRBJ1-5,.,CASGPSTGMGQPQHF,TGTGCCAGCGGACCCTCGACAGGAATGGGTCAGCCCCAGCATTTT
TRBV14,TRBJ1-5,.,CASSQGTYQPQHF,TGTGCCAGCAGCCAAGGGACATATCAGCCCCAGCATTTT
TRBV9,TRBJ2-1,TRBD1,CASSVGPGTANNEQFF,TGTGCCAGCAGCGTTGGCCCCGGGACAGCAAACAATGAGCAGTTCTTC
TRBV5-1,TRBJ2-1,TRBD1,CASSLVAGGTFTYNEQFF,TGCGCCAGCAGCTTGGTGGCAGGGGGCACCTTCACCTACAATGAGCAGTTCTTC
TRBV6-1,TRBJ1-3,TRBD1,CASREDRTSGNTIYF,TGTGCCAGCAGAGAGGACAGGACCTCTGGAAACACCATATATTTT
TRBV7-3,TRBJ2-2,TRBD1,CASSSDRAGELFF,TGTGCCAGCAGCTCGGACAGGGCCGGGGAGCTGTTTTTT
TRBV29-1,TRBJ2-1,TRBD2,CSVDAGRSSYNEQFF,TGCAGCGTTGATGCCGGGAGGAGCTCCTACAATGAGCAGTTCTTC
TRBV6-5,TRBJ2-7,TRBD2,CASSYSLAGSYEQYF,TGTGCCAGCAGTTACTCCCTAGCGGGGTCCTACGAGCAGTACTTC
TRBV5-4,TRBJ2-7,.,CASSLGRSSYEQYF,TGTGCCAGCAGCTTGGGGAGAAGCTCCTACGAGCAGTACTTC
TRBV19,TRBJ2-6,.,CASTPGVGANVLTF,TGTGCCAGTACTCCAGGGGTTGGGGCCAACGTCCTGACTTTC
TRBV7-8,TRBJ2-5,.,CASSLPLVTGRVEETQYF,TGTGCCAGCAGCTTACCGCTCGTAACAGGGCGGGTTGAAGAGACCCAGTACTTC
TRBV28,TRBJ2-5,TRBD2,CASSSGTSGQETQYF,TGTGCCAGCAGTTCAGGGACTAGCGGCCAAGAGACCCAGTACTTC
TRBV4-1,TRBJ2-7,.,CASSQEYGEQYF,TGCGCCAGCAGCCAAGAATACGGCGAGCAGTACTTC
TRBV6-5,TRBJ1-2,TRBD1,CASSYSRTGGSYGYTF,TGTGCCAGCAGTTACAGTCGGACAGGGGGCTCCTATGGCTACACCTTC
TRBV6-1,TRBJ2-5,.,CASSEYAALAGLKTQYF,TGTGCCAGCAGTGAATATGCTGCGTTGGCGGGGTTGAAGACCCAGTACTTC
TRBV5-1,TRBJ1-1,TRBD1,CASRKTGGTNTEAFF,TGCGCCAGCCGTAAGACAGGGGGTACAAACACTGAAGCTTTCTTT
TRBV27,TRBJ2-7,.,CASSLSYRSYEQYF,TGTGCCAGCAGTTTATCGTACAGGTCCTACGAGCAGTACTTC
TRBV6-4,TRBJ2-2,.,CASSSFDTGELFF,TGTGCCAGCAGTAGCTTCGACACCGGGGAGCTGTTTTTT
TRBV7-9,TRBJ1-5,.,CASTSEGNQPQHF,TGTGCCAGCACCTCCGAGGGCAATCAGCCCCAGCATTTT
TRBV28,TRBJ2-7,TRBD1,CASSGPGQGAGEQYF,TGTGCCAGCAGTGGGCCGGGACAGGGGGCTGGGGAGCAGTACTTC
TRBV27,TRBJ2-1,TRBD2,CASLSSSAGVHNEQFF,TGTGCCAGCTTGTCCTCTTCGGCGGGAGTTCATAATGAGCAGTTCTTC
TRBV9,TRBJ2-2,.,CASSRRGTPHTGELFF,TGTGCCAGCAGCCGCCGGGGGACTCCTCACACCGGGGAGCTGTTTTTT
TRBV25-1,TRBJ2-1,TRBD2,CASSGPLGGSLSYNEQFF,TGTGCCAGCAGTGGACCCTTGGGCGGGAGCTTATCCTACAATGAGCAGTTCTTC
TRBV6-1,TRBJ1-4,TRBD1,CASTTGGSDEKLFF,TGTGCCAGCACCACAGGGGGCTCTGATGAAAAACTGTTTTTT
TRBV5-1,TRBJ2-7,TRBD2,CASSRTSGTYEQYF,TGCGCCAGCAGCCGGACTAGCGGAACCTACGAGCAGTACTTC
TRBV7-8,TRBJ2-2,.,CASSIGQSGLRLFF,TGTGCCAGCAGCATCGGACAGTCGGGCCTTAGGCTGTTTTTT
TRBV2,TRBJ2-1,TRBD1,CASKTGQGAYNEQFF,TGTGCCAGCAAAACGGGACAGGGAGCCTACAATGAGCAGTTCTTC
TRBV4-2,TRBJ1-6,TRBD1,CASSQDRDSNYNSPLHF,TGTGCCAGCAGCCAAGATCGGGACAGCAATTATAATTCACCCCTCCACTTT
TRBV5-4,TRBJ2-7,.,CASSLDRSQVEQYF,TGTGCCAGCAGCCTCGACAGGTCCCAGGTCGAGCAGTACTTC
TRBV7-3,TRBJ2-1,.,CASSLTSGNSYNEQFF,TGTGCCAGCAGCTTAACTTCCGGGAACTCCTACAATGAGCAGTTCTTC
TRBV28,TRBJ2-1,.,CASAAIRYNEQFF,TGTGCCAGCGCTGCTATACGCTACAATGAGCAGTTCTTC